The rows below give T cell receptor beta chains drawn from one sample of a study of human T cells and chemical hapten exposure. One entry per CDR3 protein results from TCRdb running MiXCR on the RACE reads. This table holds approximately 60,000 distinct CDR3 sequences, approximately 11% found once. The sample here was whole blood, taken in connection with sensitization to the hapten diphenylcyclopropenone (DPC). All receptors derive from a woman aged 30 to 39 with alopecia areata. Some clones in this sample may be carry-over from other donors' samples. Both conserved end residues are trimmed from each CDR3.

v_gene	j_gene	CDR3aa
TRBV6-2/TRBV6-3	TRBJ2-1	ASSFNTGLQRDNEQF
TRBV29-1	TRBJ1-1	SVWTATEAF
TRBV10-3	TRBJ2-3	AISDGRAVTDTQY
TRBV7-2	TRBJ2-1	ASSLDREDEQF
TRBV28	TRBJ1-1	AIKENTEAF
TRBV7-9	TRBJ1-1	ASSLQENTRAF
TRBV27	TRBJ2-7	ASSSQSTCEQY
TRBV3-1	TRBJ1-6	ASSRAGTSSYNSPLH
TRBV30	TRBJ1-4	AWTNGQGGKLF
TRBV6-2/TRBV6-3	TRBJ2-3	ASQESAVTDTQY
TRBV7-8	TRBJ2-5	ASSIRDWSKRETQY
TRBV5-1	TRBJ2-2	ASSPQDRGAGELF
TRBV3-1	TRBJ1-2	ASSHGDYGYT
TRBV12-3/TRBV12-4	TRBJ1-2	ASSFRGGYGYT
TRBV12-3/TRBV12-4	TRBJ2-3	ASSLRAADTQY
TRBV7-9	TRBJ1-5	ASSTGLGDNQPQH
TRBV20-1	TRBJ2-3	SARVLAGGLHATDTQY
TRBV2	TRBJ2-3	ASSGPAGGIDTQY
TRBV18	TRBJ2-5	ASSTGETQY
TRBV28	TRBJ2-3	ASSSGVLADTQY
TRBV28	TRBJ2-6	ASREGSGANVLT
TRBV11-2	TRBJ2-7	ASSTRDSYEQY
TRBV6-2/TRBV6-3	TRBJ2-7	ASTRPGQGVNEQY
TRBV7-9	TRBJ1-1	ASSPEALGPEAF
TRBV18	TRBJ1-1	ASSQPSSNTEAF
TRBV4-2	TRBJ2-1	ASSQGGQGYNEQF